This TCR beta chain comes out of a study of blood T cell repertoires in COVID-19. Study background: Material from acute and convalescent COVID-19 was sourced from the United States, Italy and Spain.

The Seattle site enrolled patients during active infection and followed them longitudinally. Authors' processing steps: Amplification of reference gene primers was used by the study to estimate nucleated cell counts. Clones were sequenced by immunoSEQ multiplex PCR, and TCRdb holds only the in-frame ones, with some missing. V, J and clone size are taken as reported in that table, and D and trimming were inferred from the DNA itself. Seen here are about 160,000 clones, around 92% observed once, and the top ten hold about 4.6%. From germline, CDR1 is LNHDA and CDR2 SQIVND (reference sequence). V gave up 11 bases and J gave up 10 bases, with 23 bases separating them. The CDR3 covers 13 residues.

The sequenced material came from peripheral blood. The TCR sequence derives from a man aged 25-40 years with COVID-19, enrolled during active disease. V gene TRBV19 combines with J gene TRBJ1-1, with D possibly being TRBD1 (5 bases). The CDR3 region has the DNA TGTGCCTCGTCTGGGGCTCCCCGTAGGGGAGCTTTCTTT. Protein: CASSGAPRRGAFF.